One sample yielded the 16 T cell receptor beta chains listed below, sequenced in a study of blood T cell repertoires in COVID-19. Here immunoSEQ multiplex PCR was the method, and the copy in TCRdb shows in-frame clones only, minus some. The sample holds approximately 390,000 clones; around 90% are singletons and the top ten take approximately 2.1%. What was sequenced was PBMCs or T cells enriched from blood (not recorded which). Receptors originate from a woman aged 40-49 years with acute COVID-19.

The gene calls are TRBV7-6 and TRBJ2-7; 10 nucleotides line up with TRBD2. The ends lost 1 base at V and 3 bases at J; junction bases unmatched: 6. CDR1 and CDR2 (germline): SGHVS, FNYEAQ. The CDR3 has 16 residues. The CDR3 DNA reads as TGTGCCAGCAGCTTAGGAGGGACTAGCGATCACTACGAGCAGTACTTC. This gives the protein CASSLGGTSDHYEQYF.

The V call is TRBV2, the J call TRBJ1-3; D not resolved. CDR3 size: 17 residues. Germline CDR1 reads SNHLY; CDR2 reads FYNNEI. Trimming removed 3 bases at V and 0 bases at J, with 15 bases between. CDR3 bases: TGTGCCAGCAGTGAGTACACCGGGATTAACTCTGGAAACACCATATATTTT. It yields the protein CASSEYTGINSGNTIYF.

This clone was picked up a small number of times. The gene calls are TRBV7-9 and TRBJ2-1; D is ambiguous. The germline gives CDR1 SEHNR, CDR2 FQNEAQ (reference sequence). This CDR3 has 16 amino acids. Trimming pared 5 bases from V and 0 bases from J, leaving 14 bases between. As DNA, the CDR3 is TGTGCCAGCAGCAACGGAAGACAAAGCTCCTACAATGAGCAGTTCTTC. It encodes CASSNGRQSSYNEQFF.

This clone was counted at least ten times. The chain has TRBV2 and TRBJ2-1; D perhaps matches TRBD1 (7 bases). The CDR3 has 12 amino acids. Germline CDR1 reads SNHLY; CDR2 reads FYNNEI. V was cut by 3 bases and J by 9 bases, with 9 bases left in between. In DNA, the CDR3 is TGTGCCAGCAGTGATCAGGGGGGTGAGCAGTTCTTC. It yields the protein CASSDQGGEQFF.

This clone was recorded once. The chain recombines TRBV2 with TRBJ1-2; perhaps TRBD1 as D (5 bases). CDR3 length: 12 amino acids. Germline V gene sequence: CDR1 SNHLY, CDR2 FYNNEI. Trimming shortened V by 7 bases and J by 2 bases, and 8 bases separated the two germline ends. CDR3 sequence: CASKGLNYGYTF. The CDR3 nucleotides are TGTGCCAGCAAGGGACTGAACTATGGCTACACCTTC. Based on the CDR3 plus reference TRBV2 and TRBJ1-2, the full variable domain is EPEVTQTPSHQVTQMGQEVILRCVPISNHLYFYWYRQILGQKVEFLVSFYNNEISEKSEIFDDQFSVERPDGSNFTLKIRSTKLEDSAMYFCASKGLNYGYTFGSGTRLTVV.

The chain is built from TRBV5-5 and TRBJ2-2, with 7 bases matching TRBD1. Germline CDR1 and CDR2: SGHKS and YYEKEE (reference sequence). The length of the CDR3 is 14 residues. The V segment lost 4 bases and the J segment 6 bases; nucleotides outside the gene matches: 6. CDR3 in DNA: TGTGCCAGCAGCCTGACAGGGACGTCCGGGGAGCTGTTTTTT. This encodes CASSLTGTSGELFF.

The J gene is TRBJ2-3, the V gene TRBV4-1; D might be TRBD2 (6 bases). The CDR3 runs 16 residues. Trimming left V 1 base short and J 1 base short, with 12 bases between. The germline V gene has CDR1 MGHRA and CDR2 YSYEKL. Here the CDR3 DNA reads TGCGCCAGCAGCCAAGTAATTAGGAGGGGCACAGATACGCAGTATTTT. It codes for CASSQVIRRGTDTQYF.

The V and J genes are TRBV15 and TRBJ2-7, with 8 bases matching TRBD1. Germline CDR1 and CDR2: LNHNV and YYDKDF (reference sequence). J gave up 5 bases and V 0 bases, and 6 bases lay outside the gene matches. CDR3 length: 15 amino acids. In DNA form, the CDR3 reads TGTGCCACCAGCAGAGACCAAGGACAGGGTGACGAGCAGTACTTC. Encoded protein: CATSRDQGQGDEQYF. Drawing the rest from reference TRBV15 and TRBJ2-7, the complete variable domain is DAMVIQNPRYQVTQFGKPVTLSCSQTLNHNVMYWYQQKSSQAPKLLFHYYDKDFNNEADTPDNFQSRRPNTSFCFLDIRSPGLGDTAMYLCATSRDQGQGDEQYFGPGTRLTVT.

The V gene is TRBV4-1, the J gene TRBJ2-2; D is perhaps TRBD2 (6 bases). Deletions cut 1 base from V and 6 bases from J, with 9 bases between. The CDR3 contains 14 residues. Germline CDR1 reads MGHRA; CDR2 reads YSYEKL. CDR3 nucleotides: TGCGCCAGCAGCCAAGGAGGGGAGGCCGGGGAGCTGTTTTTT. It codes for CASSQGGEAGELFF.

CDR3 region: CASAGVSKNIQYF. The CDR3, as DNA: TGTGCCAGTGCCGGGGTTTCCAAAAACATTCAGTACTTC. The chain has TRBV19 and TRBJ2-4; D might be TRBD2 (5 bases). The V and J ends lost 8 bases and 2 bases respectively, with 10 bases between them. Germline V gene data show CDR1 as LNHDA and CDR2 as SQIVND (reference sequence). The CDR3 covers 13 residues.

The rearrangement joins TRBV5-4 to TRBJ1-1, with 9 bases that match TRBD1. Germline CDR1 SGHNT, CDR2 YYREEE (reference sequence). Trimming at V came to 4 bases and at J to 11 bases, leaving 6 bases not matched to a gene. The CDR3 is made up of 12 amino acids. The chain's CDR3 is CASSKPGQGAFF. The CDR3 region has the DNA TGTGCCAGCAGCAAACCGGGACAGGGTGCTTTCTTT.

The J gene is TRBJ1-1, the V gene TRBV5-1; 9 nucleotides align to TRBD1. Germline loops: CDR1 SGHRS, CDR2 YFSETQ. V dropped 4 bases and J dropped 1; count of bases not matched to a gene: 5. The CDR3 extends over 15 amino acids. The CDR3 here is CASSRDREANTEAFF. For the CDR3, the DNA is TGCGCCAGCAGCCGGGACAGGGAGGCGAACACTGAAGCTTTCTTT.

The V call is TRBV6-5, the J call TRBJ2-3; TRBD2 aligns across 7 bases. The V gene's germline CDR1 is MNHEY and CDR2 SVGAGI. V shed 8 bases and J 1 base; nucleotides not matched to a gene: 9. CDR3 length equals 15 residues. The CDR3 DNA sequence: TGTGCCAGCCGGCGGGATGCGGGGGGCACAGATACGCAGTATTTT. It specifies CASRRDAGGTDTQYF.

The chain recombines TRBV2 with TRBJ2-2, with D unclear. Germline V CDR1 and CDR2: SNHLY, FYNNEI. V was pared by 6 bases and J by 0 bases, with 8 bases between. The CDR3 is 14 residues long. The chain's CDR3 is CASRGATNTGELFF. The DNA of the CDR3 is TGTGCCAGCAGAGGAGCGACGAACACCGGGGAGCTGTTTTTT. Using reference TRBV2 and TRBJ2-2 for the parts outside the CDR3, the full variable domain is EPEVTQTPSHQVTQMGQEVILRCVPISNHLYFYWYRQILGQKVEFLVSFYNNEISEKSEIFDDQFSVERPDGSNFTLKIRSTKLEDSAMYFCASRGATNTGELFFGEGSRLTVL.

CDR3 sequence (DNA): TGTGCCAGCAGCTTAAGATCCGAGGATAGCGCCGGGGAGCTGTTTTTT. Translating it yields CASSLRSEDSAGELFF. V and J are TRBV13 and TRBJ2-2, with D possibly TRBD2 on 5 matching bases. CDR3 length: 16 residues. V was trimmed by 2 bases and J by 6 bases, leaving 16 bases between them. The germline V gene encodes CDR1 PRHDT and CDR2 FYEKMQ (reference sequence).

The rearrangement links TRBV2 to TRBJ1-2; D is unresolved. CDR1 is SNHLY, CDR2 FYNNEI, per germline. The CDR3 runs to 13 residues. Trimming stripped 5 bases from V and 2 bases from J, with 9 bases between. Here the CDR3 DNA reads TGTGCCAGCAGTCCCCCCAGGAACTATGGCTACACCTTC. This codes for CASSPPRNYGYTF.